These 9 T cell receptor beta chains came from one sample sequenced in a study of vaccination and CD4 T cells after COVID-19. Cultured CD4+ T-cell DNA underwent Oncomine TCR Beta short-read sequencing. One entry per CDR3 protein, called by TCRdb with MiXCR from the PCR reads. The table records over 11,000 distinct CDR3 sequences, approximately 21% of them present only once. These TCRs are of unknown antigen specificity. The treatment here: approximately 9-day PBMC culture with coronavirus spike peptide pools or control peptides (ViraFEST assay). The specimen sequenced was cultured CD4+ T cells from blood. These receptors were obtained from a human donor with COVID-19.

This clonotype was detected only a few times. V is TRBV7-8 and J is TRBJ2-1; TRBD2 agrees at 14 bases. The germline gives CDR1 SGHVS, CDR2 FQNEAQ. With V trimmed by 5 bases and J by 6 bases, 3 bases remained unmatched. The CDR3 consists of 15 residues. The CDR3 spells CASSAGTSGGNEQFF. As DNA, the CDR3 is TGTGCCAGCAGCGCCGGGACTAGCGGGGGCAATGAGCAGTTCTTC.

Only a few counts were recorded for this clonotype. The gene calls are TRBV4-2 and TRBJ2-1, with 11 nucleotides matching TRBD2. Losses at the gene ends were 0 bases for V and 8 bases for J; bases not matched to a gene: 3. The CDR3 totals 15 residues. Germline loops: CDR1 LGHNA, CDR2 YNFKEQ. CDR3: CASSQEIAGGYEQFF. Here the CDR3 DNA reads TGTGCCAGCAGCCAAGAGATAGCGGGGGGGTATGAGCAGTTCTTC.

This clonotype was recorded a few times. Relative to the germline gene, one junction end is altered; a read error may explain this. The V and J genes are TRBV6-1 and TRBJ2-2; no reliable D call. The germline CDR1 and CDR2 sequences are MNHNS and SASEGT. CDR3 length: 11 amino acids. Written as DNA, the CDR3 is TGTGCCAGCTGTGAGACCGGGGAGCTGTTTTTT. Protein sequence: CASCETGELFF.

The rearrangement joins TRBV12-3 or TRBV12-4 to TRBJ2-2; D may be TRBD1 (6 bases). The length of the CDR3 is 15 residues. The ends were cut back, 3 bases at V and 4 bases at J, with 12 bases in the middle. The CDR3 spells CASSLFRGGTGELFF. DNA for the CDR3: TGTGCCAGCAGTTTGTTCAGGGGCGGCACCGGGGAGCTGTTTTTT.

The chain recombines TRBV7-2 with TRBJ2-4, with D perhaps matching TRBD1 (6 bases). The CDR3 extends over 16 amino acids. Germline loops: CDR1 SGHTA, CDR2 FQGNSA. V was pared by 5 bases and J by 0 bases, with 14 bases between. CDR3 in DNA: TGTGCCAGCAGCCAAGGACAGAATTTAGCCAAAAACATTCAGTACTTC. Translated: CASSQGQNLAKNIQYF.

The chain uses TRBV2 and TRBJ1-3, with D maybe TRBD1 (5 bases). The V and J ends lost 4 bases and 16 bases respectively, with 14 bases between them. CDR1 is SNHLY, CDR2 FYNNEI, per germline. CDR3 length equals 11 residues. The CDR3 sequence is CASSVGGSLYF. The CDR3 bases are TGTGCCAGCAGTGTTGGGGGGTCCCTGTATTTT.

The chain employs TRBV19 and TRBJ2-7; D gene unclear. In germline, CDR1 is LNHDA, CDR2 SQIVND (reference sequence). The CDR3 sequence is 13 residues long. Between the trimmed V and J ends, which lost 4 bases and 2 bases, there was a span of 9 bases. In nucleotides, the CDR3 is TGTGCCAGTAGTAAGTCTCCTACCTACGAGCAGTACTTC. It codes for CASSKSPTYEQYF.

This clonotype was seen a handful of times. This chain's CDR3 is CASGVAGTVNTEAFF. The CDR3 nucleotides are TGTGCTAGTGGTGTCGCCGGGACAGTGAACACTGAAGCTTTCTTT. This chain connects TRBV12-5 to TRBJ1-1; 7 positions match TRBD1. This CDR3 spans 15 amino acids. Looked up from germline, CDR1 is LGHNT and CDR2 is FRNRAP. V was clipped by 5 bases and J by 0 bases; unmatched bases: 6.

The table lists this clonotype with a few counts. This chain links TRBV7-8 with TRBJ1-6; 7 bases match TRBD1. CDR1 and CDR2 from the germline V gene are SGHVS and FQNEAQ. The CDR3 length is 15 residues. V was clipped by 2 bases and J by 6 bases; unmatched bases: 4. CDR3 sequence (DNA): TGTGCCAGCAGCTTAAAAACAGGGGTTAATTCACCCCTCCACTTT. Amino acid sequence: CASSLKTGVNSPLHF.